The source of this T cell receptor beta chain is a study of cytomegalovirus exposure and HLA in healthy donors. Findings and caveats of the study: Cytomegalovirus association was assigned to some 160 TCR beta chains.

With respect to this clone: Antigen unknown.

Sampled while nominally healthy, donors likely had unrecorded immune exposures. The primer mix had 60 Vbeta and 13 Jbeta primers. Per the authors' pipeline: In a later analysis, of approximately 81 million unique beta chains, some 10 million appeared in at least two donors. Using immunoSEQ multiplex PCR, the repertoire was profiled, and TCRdb retains in-frame clones only, with some absent. That table supplies the V and J calls and clone size; D and trimming were determined from the DNA. The table has roughly 99,000 clones, approximately 79% seen once. Trimming pared 1 base from V and 1 base from J, leaving 10 bases between. Germline-derived CDR1 and CDR2 are SGHNT and YENEEA. The CDR3 spans 16 residues.

V usage is TRBV11-3 and J usage is TRBJ2-2; possible D gene TRBD2, 6 bases. The TCR was taken from a woman in her forties in good health and CMV-seropositive. The sequencing input was PBMCs. The CDR3 reads CASSLVGGVNTGELFF. CDR3 nucleotides: TGTGCCAGCAGCTTAGTAGGAGGGGTGAACACCGGGGAGCTGTTTTTT.